The clone carrying this TCR beta chain occurred a few times. Its specificity is not known. This specimen comes from a study of Ad26.COV2.S vaccination and SARS-CoV-2 variants. Study outcomes and limitations: Comparable non-spike TCR breadth was observed in vaccine and placebo recipients.

Profiling relied on immunoSEQ multiplex PCR, and the TCRdb table lists in-frame clones only, not all of them. The data show around 320,000 clones, around 86% seen once. Sample treatment: some 19 received Ad26.COV2.S at low or high dose, single or two shots; a few received placebo; per-sample allocation not given. Samples came from day 63 after the first vaccine or placebo injection. The CDR3 is 13 residues long. Trimming stripped 4 bases from V and 5 bases from J, with 11 bases between. Germline V gene lookup returns CDR1 LGHDT and CDR2 YNNKEL (reference sequence). Sequenced material: peripheral blood, taken in a trial of Ad26.COV2.S vaccine versus placebo. The rearrangement joins TRBV3-1 (or the pseudogene TRBV3-2) to TRBJ1-1; tentatively, D is TRBD1 (5 bases). The TCR originated in a person aged 18 to 59 who received the Ad26.COV2.S COVID-19 vaccine or a placebo. This CDR3 reads CASSPGGRTEAFF. The CDR3 DNA reads TGTGCCAGCAGCCCGGGGGGGAGGACTGAAGCTTTCTTT.